This TCR beta chain appears in the sequencing data of a study of blood T cells in healthy people across ages. Caucasian, healthy and from Russia, the donors were aged between roughly 6 and 100. The extraction recovered at least 5 micrograms of total RNA per sample. Primers used in a second PCR of about 6 to 11 cycles were a sample-barcoded 5' primer and a J-beta primer mix. TCRdb used MiXCR to reprocess the 5' RACE reads, holding one entry per CDR3 protein. The sample holds about 320,000 distinct CDR3 sequences, roughly a quarter seen once. This clonotype was detected only a few times. Its target is not known. This CDR3 is built from 14 residues. After removal of 4 bases from V and 4 bases from J, the junction contained 5 bases not matched to a gene. Germline-derived CDR1 and CDR2 are SNHLY and FYNNEI. Points from the study as a whole: Greater diversity and more naive CD4+ cells were seen in long-lived donors than in aged donors.

This receptor was obtained from a woman between 65 and 79 years old in good health. The chain joins TRBV2 to TRBJ2-3, with TRBD2 matching over 7 bases. Sequencing input: blood. The CDR3: CASSGRELPDTQYF. CDR3 sequence (DNA): TGTGCCAGCAGTGGGCGGGAGTTGCCAGATACGCAGTATTTT.